The TCR beta chain described here comes from a study of beta chain features in type 1 diabetes. About the research overall: The study examined 107,917,701 sorted cells across all samples. Study-level results: Any PCR bias toward short templates would affect both groups alike. Within patients, naive, central memory and Treg TCRB repertoires seemed more similar than within healthy donors.

V lost 4 bases and J 4 bases, leaving 11 bases between the germline ends. The CDR3 loop spans 14 amino acids. Germline loops: CDR1 MDHEN, CDR2 SYDVKM. This clone appeared a few times. Its matching antigen is unknown. Sequencing targeted expressed TCRB transcripts, as all isolated RNA had been reverse transcribed. Clones were sequenced by immunoSEQ multiplex PCR, and TCRdb holds only the in-frame ones, with some missing. This sample has about 360,000 clones, with approximately 12% found just once. The V gene is TRBV28, the J gene TRBJ1-3; D not certain. This clonotype was obtained from a man aged 18 to 35 in good health. Sequencing was performed on naive CD4+ T cells from blood. CDR3 DNA sequence: TGTGCCAGCAGTTACCCCGCACAGGGAAACACCATATATTTT. Amino acids: CASSYPAQGNTIYF.